This T cell receptor (beta chain) was recorded in a study of human T cells and chemical hapten exposure. Ten or more counts support this clonotype. TCRdb passed the RACE reads through MiXCR, listing each CDR3 protein once. The data show 35,000 to 50,000 distinct CDR3 sequences, with 4.3% seen just once and approximately 1.7% held by the top ten. Stated time point: healthy volunteer bleed at 2 weeks. Total RNA extraction was carried out from unfractionated whole blood. Per germline, CDR1 LGHNA and CDR2 YNFKEQ. This CDR3 is built from 13 residues. Trimming removed 0 bases at V and 6 bases at J, with 6 bases between.

The source of this sequence is a female donor in good health. Some clones in this sample may be carry-over from other donors' samples. V usage is TRBV4-2 and J usage is TRBJ1-5, with D unclear. Sequenced sample: whole blood. CDR3: CASSQETVQPQHF. As DNA, the CDR3 is TGTGCCAGCAGCCAAGAAACTGTTCAGCCCCAGCATTTT.